These T cell receptor beta chains were read from a single sample in a study of cytomegalovirus exposure and HLA in healthy donors. The data were produced by immunoSEQ multiplex PCR, yet TCRdb's version contains in-frame clones alone and is incomplete. The sample includes about 96,000 clones. The sequenced material came from PBMCs. These receptors all stem from a woman aged 30 to 39 in good health and CMV-seronegative. Both conserved end residues are part of each CDR3. The D gene is left open where the match is weak.

j_gene	d_gene	v_gene	CDR3nt	CDR3aa
TRBJ2-2	TRBD2	TRBV7-3	TGTGCCAGCAGCTTACCTAGCGGGAGGAACACCGGGGAGCTGTTTTTT	CASSLPSGRNTGELFF
TRBJ2-1	.	TRBV6-6	TGTGCCAGCAGTGCCAGTGGTGACAGGCAGTTCTTC	CASSASGDRQFF
TRBJ1-4	.	TRBV7-8	TGTGCCAGCAGCTTAGTAGGATGGGCAGGGTTTGCAACTAATGAAAAACTGTTTTTT	CASSLVGWAGFATNEKLFF
TRBJ1-3	TRBD1	TRBV10-3	TGTGCCATCAGTGGAGACAGGGAAGGGAGCTCTGGAAACACCATATATTTT	CAISGDREGSSGNTIYF
TRBJ1-5	.	TRBV6-1	TGTGCCAGCACCCTAGAGATGAATCAGCCCCAGCATTTT	CASTLEMNQPQHF
TRBJ2-1	TRBD2	TRBV19	TGTGCCAGTGGCCGGAGCGGGAGATACAATGAGCAGTTCTTC	CASGRSGRYNEQFF
TRBJ2-2	.	TRBV4-1	TGCGCCAGCAGCCAAGAGCAGGGGACCGGGGAGCTGTTTTTT	CASSQEQGTGELFF
TRBJ1-1	TRBD1	TRBV10-3	TGTGCCATCAGCCCCCGAGGGACAGTTGAAGCTTTCTTT	CAISPRGTVEAFF
TRBJ1-1	.	TRBV28	TGTGCCAGCATAATCGGGGGGGCGCGAGGCACTGAAGCTTTCTTT	CASIIGGARGTEAFF
TRBJ2-7	TRBD2	TRBV25-1	TGTGCCAGCAGTTCGAGGGAGGGCTACGAGCAGTACTTC	CASSSREGYEQYF
TRBJ2-5	.	TRBV10-1	TGCGCCAGCAGTGAGTCGACCTCCCCAGGCCAAGAGACCCAGTACTTC	CASSESTSPGQETQYF
TRBJ1-2	TRBD1	TRBV2	TGTGCCAGCAGGGGGGACAGGGCAAGCTATGGCTACACCTTC	CASRGDRASYGYTF
TRBJ1-2	TRBD1	TRBV2	TGTGCCGGCCTCAGGGACAGCTATGGCTACACCTTC	CAGLRDSYGYTF
TRBJ1-2	.	TRBV18	TGTGCCAGCTCACCAAAGTGGCAGGCGAACTATGGCTACACCTTC	CASSPKWQANYGYTF
TRBJ2-7	.	TRBV2	TGTGCCAGCAGTGAAGCGCGGGACGGCTTGGAGTACTTC	CASSEARDGLEYF
TRBJ1-2	.	TRBV7-9	TGTGCCAGCACGGGCGGAGGGTATGGCTACACCTTC	CASTGGGYGYTF
TRBJ2-1	.	TRBV11-3	TGTGCCAGCAGCGCTAACAGGGGGGGGCACAATGAGCAGTTCTTC	CASSANRGGHNEQFF
TRBJ2-5	TRBD2	TRBV30	TGTGCCTGGAGTGTACGATTAGCGGGGGGGGAAGAGACCCAGTACTTC	CAWSVRLAGGEETQYF
TRBJ1-4	.	TRBV5-1	TGCGCCAGCAGCTTGGACTTCGGTGAAAAACTGTTTTTT	CASSLDFGEKLFF
TRBJ1-5	.	TRBV5-4	TGTGCCAGCAGCGTTCAAGGGGTTAGCAATCAGCCCCAGCATTTT	CASSVQGVSNQPQHF
TRBJ2-1	TRBD2	TRBV2	TGTGCCAGCAGTGAGGGCGGGGGGACCTACAATGAGCAGTTCTTC	CASSEGGGTYNEQFF
TRBJ2-7	.	TRBV6-5	TGTGCTAGCAGCACTACCGGCGGCTCCTACGAGCAGTACTTC	CASSTTGGSYEQYF
TRBJ1-3	.	TRBV2	TGTGCCAGCGGACGGGGAAGCTCTGGAAACACCATATATTTT	CASGRGSSGNTIYF
TRBJ2-1	TRBD2	TRBV6-5	TGTGCCAGCAGGAGATCGGGACTAGCGAATGAGCAGTTCTTC	CASRRSGLANEQFF
TRBJ2-7	.	TRBV6-5	TGTGCCAGCAGTTACTCGGGGGGAGGCTCTAGGGGGCAGTACTTC	CASSYSGGGSRGQYF
TRBJ1-1	TRBD1	TRBV4-1	TGCGCCAGCAGCCAAGTCGCTCCTTCAGGGGGCACTGAAGCTTTCTTT	CASSQVAPSGGTEAFF
TRBJ2-5	TRBD2	TRBV10-3	TGTGCCATCAGTCATCCTAGCGGGAGGGGGCAAGAGACCCAGTACTTC	CAISHPSGRGQETQYF
TRBJ2-5	TRBD1	TRBV7-9	TGTGCCAGCAGCGAGCCGGTGGGACAGGGGTACGGTGAGACCCAGTACTTC	CASSEPVGQGYGETQYF
TRBJ1-2	.	TRBV10-3	TGTGCCATCACGGGCAGGGCGCTTGATGGCTACACCTTC	CAITGRALDGYTF
TRBJ1-5	.	TRBV6-5	TGTGCCAGCAGCCCTGCCCCGGTCATTCAGCCCCAGCATTTT	CASSPAPVIQPQHF
TRBJ2-2	.	TRBV6-1	TGTGCCAGCAGTGGAAAACACACAGGGAACACCGGGGAGCTGTTTTTT	CASSGKHTGNTGELFF
TRBJ1-4	.	TRBV5-1	TGCGCCAGCAGTGGGCTTAATGAAAAACTGTTTTTT	CASSGLNEKLFF
TRBJ1-5	TRBD1	TRBV5-6	TGTGCCAGCAGCATCGGGACAGGGATTAGCAATCAGCCCCAGCATTTT	CASSIGTGISNQPQHF
TRBJ1-5	.	TRBV28	TGTGCCAGCCGCCCGGGGGGCTCTCGCAATCAGCCCCAGCATTTT	CASRPGGSRNQPQHF
TRBJ2-1	TRBD2	TRBV5-4	TGTGCCAGCAGCTGGGGGACTAGCGGCTACAATGAGCAGTTCTTC	CASSWGTSGYNEQFF
TRBJ1-2	TRBD1	TRBV4-1	TGCGCCAGCAGCCAAGATTCGACAGGGGGGGGCTATGGCTACACCTTC	CASSQDSTGGGYGYTF
TRBJ1-2	.	TRBV6-6	TGTGCCAGCAGTTTTACAGGCCTTATCTATGGCTACACCTTC	CASSFTGLIYGYTF
TRBJ1-1	.	TRBV7-9	TGTGCCAGCAGCTCCCTAAGGTCCACTACAAACACTGAAGCTTTCTTT	CASSSLRSTTNTEAFF
TRBJ2-3	TRBD1	TRBV5-6	TGTGCCAGCAGCGCGGTCCCAGGGGGCGGAGGCACAGATACGCAGTATTTT	CASSAVPGGGGTDTQYF
TRBJ1-1	.	TRBV5-1	TGCGCCAGCAGCCCTCACCGGGGGAACACTGAAGCTTTCTTT	CASSPHRGNTEAFF
TRBJ2-1	.	TRBV19	TGTGCCAGTAGTATCACGGGGTGGAATGAGCAGTTCTTC	CASSITGWNEQFF
TRBJ2-7	.	TRBV7-3	TGTGCCAGCCGACCAGGAGGGGTAGGCGAGCAGTACTTC	CASRPGGVGEQYF
TRBJ2-1	TRBD2	TRBV4-1	TGCGCCAGCAGCGTGACTAGCGGTTTTACCAATGAGCAGTTCTTC	CASSVTSGFTNEQFF
TRBJ2-5	.	TRBV29-1	TGCAGCGTTGAAAAGGGGAATCAAGAGACCCAGTACTTC	CSVEKGNQETQYF
TRBJ2-2	.	TRBV5-1	TGCGCCAGCAGCTTGGCGGGAGTTGGTACCGGGGAGCTGTTTTTT	CASSLAGVGTGELFF
TRBJ1-5	.	TRBV4-1	TGCGCCAGCAGCCAAGTGCAGGCGAATAGCAATCAGCCCCAGCATTTT	CASSQVQANSNQPQHF
TRBJ2-7	.	TRBV4-1	TGCGCCAGCAGCCAATCGCCCGGGCTAGCCCACGAGCAGTACTTC	CASSQSPGLAHEQYF
TRBJ2-1	TRBD2	TRBV5-1	TGCGCCAGCAGCCCTCTGAGCGGGAGGTTCGATGAGCAGTTCTTC	CASSPLSGRFDEQFF
TRBJ1-6	.	TRBV2	TGTGCCAGCCGCCGGGACAATTATAATTCACCCCTCCACTTT	CASRRDNYNSPLHF
TRBJ1-3	TRBD1	TRBV7-2	TGTGCCAGCAGTATTTTTACCGGGACAGGTCCCGTTCCAAACACCATATATTTT	CASSIFTGTGPVPNTIYF
TRBJ1-1	.	TRBV7-7	TGTGCTAGCAGCTACACCAGGGGCACTGAAGCTTTCTTT	CASSYTRGTEAFF
TRBJ1-5	.	TRBV4-1	TGCGCCAGCAGCCAAGTCCAAGGGGTGGATCAGCCCCAGCATTTT	CASSQVQGVDQPQHF
TRBJ2-2	.	TRBV12-5	TGTGCTAGTGGTTCGGAGACAGTCCCGAACACCGGGGAGCTGTTTTTT	CASGSETVPNTGELFF
TRBJ1-3	.	TRBV25-1	TGTGCCAGCAGTGATACTTCGACAAGTGGAAACACCATATATTTT	CASSDTSTSGNTIYF
TRBJ2-5	TRBD2	TRBV2	TGTGCCAGCAGTCCCTCCGGACTAGCGGGAGAAGAGACCCAGTACTTC	CASSPSGLAGEETQYF
TRBJ2-3	.	TRBV29-1	TGCAGCGTTTCCCCCCGGCGGGCGGAAAGCACAGATACGCAGTATTTT	CSVSPRRAESTDTQYF
TRBJ2-5	TRBD1	TRBV5-4	TGTGCCAGCAGCCTAGGACAGGGAGAGACCCAGTACTTC	CASSLGQGETQYF